The subject of this entry is one T cell receptor beta chain. Antigen specificity is unknown. This specimen comes from a study of post-analysis software for immune sequencing data. Study at large: Relapsing-remitting, secondary progressive and progressive-relapsing multiple sclerosis courses were included.

Tagging with unique molecular identifiers was a feature of the TCR beta cDNA libraries. T cells numbering roughly 0.85 to 11 million gave rise to a few hundred thousand cDNA molecules. TCRdb used MiXCR to reprocess the PCR reads, holding one entry per CDR3 protein. The table lists roughly 730,000 distinct CDR3 sequences, approximately 30% of them singletons. Trimming shortened V by 0 bases and J by 4 bases, and 10 bases separated the two germline ends. The CDR3 length is 15 residues. Germline V CDR1 and CDR2: SGDLS, YYNGEE. Whole-study findings and limits: Compared against controls, patients with multiple sclerosis displayed significantly lower normalized Chao1 diversity. About five TRBV segments appeared more often in patients than in controls, and TRBV5-6, TRBV5-1 and TRBV20-1 were among these.

The material sequenced was blood. This chain joins TRBV9 and TRBJ2-2, with D tentatively TRBD2 (6 bases). The clonotype comes from a girl between 5 and 17 years old with multiple sclerosis. The CDR3: CASSVVGGATGELFF. CDR3 nucleotide sequence: TGTGCCAGCAGCGTAGTCGGAGGGGCCACCGGGGAGCTGTTTTTT.